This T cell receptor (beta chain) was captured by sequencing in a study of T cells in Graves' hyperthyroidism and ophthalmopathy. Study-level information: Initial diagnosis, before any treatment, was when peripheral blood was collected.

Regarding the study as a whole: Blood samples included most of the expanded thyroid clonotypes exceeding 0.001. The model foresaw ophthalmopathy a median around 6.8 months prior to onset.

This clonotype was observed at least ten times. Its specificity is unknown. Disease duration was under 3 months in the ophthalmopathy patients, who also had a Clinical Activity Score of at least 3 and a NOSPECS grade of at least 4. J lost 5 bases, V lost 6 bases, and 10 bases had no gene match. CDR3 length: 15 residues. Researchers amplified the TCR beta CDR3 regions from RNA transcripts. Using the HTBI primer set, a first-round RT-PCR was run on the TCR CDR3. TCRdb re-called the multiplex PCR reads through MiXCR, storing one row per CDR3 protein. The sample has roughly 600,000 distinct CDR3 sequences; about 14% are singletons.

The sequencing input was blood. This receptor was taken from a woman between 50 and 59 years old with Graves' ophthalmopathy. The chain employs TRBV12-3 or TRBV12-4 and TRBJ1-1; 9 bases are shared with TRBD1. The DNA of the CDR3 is TGTGCCAGCAGAAGACAGGGGGGCATGAGGACTGAAGCTTTCTTT. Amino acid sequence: CASRRQGGMRTEAFF.